These 16 T cell receptor beta chains came from one sample sequenced in a study of T cells in Graves' hyperthyroidism and ophthalmopathy. Using RNA transcripts as the source, TCR beta CDR3 regions were amplified. The study used the HTBI primer set for a first-round RT-PCR of the TCR CDR3. TCRdb reprocessed the multiplex PCR reads via MiXCR and lists one record per CDR3 protein. The sample has 450,000 to 600,000 distinct CDR3 sequences; about 20% are singletons. Sequencing was done on a sample of blood. The receptors were sampled from a man aged 35-49 years with Graves' ophthalmopathy.

This clonotype was seen at least ten times. The chain links TRBV28 to TRBJ2-1, with 13 bases fitting TRBD2. The CDR3 runs to 18 residues. The germline V gene has CDR1 MDHEN and CDR2 SYDVKM. With 7 bases clipped from V and 0 bases from J, the junction kept 9 bases outside the gene matches. This CDR3 reads CASTPTSGRASSYNEQFF. The CDR3 DNA follows: TGTGCCAGCACTCCTACTAGCGGGAGGGCCAGCTCCTACAATGAGCAGTTCTTC.

This clonotype was picked up a small number of times. The chain carries TRBV27 and TRBJ1-6; D is ambiguous. The CDR3 runs 14 residues. With 2 bases removed from V and 1 base from J, the gap between germline ends came to 3 bases. Germline lookup yields CDR1 MNHEY and CDR2 SMNVEV (reference sequence). CDR3 loop: CASSLGSYNSPLHF. The CDR3 coding sequence is TGTGCCAGCAGTTTAGGGTCCTATAATTCACCCCTCCACTTT.

With regard to this clonotype: The final CDR3 position lacks the conserved phenylalanine or tryptophan, pointing to a likely read error. The rearrangement links TRBV6-1 to TRBJ1-1, with no clear D. V lost 5 bases, J lost 11 bases, and 12 bases lay in between. There are 11 residues in the CDR3. In germline, CDR1 is MNHNS, CDR2 SASEGT. The CDR3: CASSQGRQAFL. In DNA, the CDR3 is TGTGCCAGCAGTCAAGGACGTCAGGCTTTCCTT.

This clonotype was counted at least ten times. The chain links TRBV20-1 to TRBJ2-7; 8 nucleotides line up with TRBD2. The germline CDR1 and CDR2 sequences are DFQATT and SNEGSKA (reference sequence). The J segment lost 6 bases and the V segment lost 6 bases, leaving 16 bases of the junction unmatched. The CDR3 totals 15 residues. CDR3 sequence reads: CSAHSGTSVGFEQYF. The CDR3 region has the DNA TGCAGTGCCCATTCCGGGACTAGTGTCGGGTTCGAGCAGTACTTC.

This clonotype appeared a few times. This chain joins TRBV2 and TRBJ2-1; D might be TRBD1 or TRBD2, each matching 6 bases. Germline V gene lookup returns CDR1 SNHLY and CDR2 FYNNEI. There are 14 residues in the CDR3. Trimming stripped 8 bases from V and 7 bases from J, with 18 bases between. This CDR3 is CASAEQGLGNEQFF. CDR3 DNA: TGTGCCAGCGCCGAACAGGGACTTGGGAATGAGCAGTTCTTC.

This rearrangement joins TRBV6-1 to TRBJ2-2; 9 positions agree with TRBD2. The CDR3 has 17 amino acids. V gave up 0 bases and J gave up 6 bases; unmatched junction bases: 8. Germline CDR1 is MNHNS and CDR2 is SASEGT. The CDR3 region has the DNA TGTGCCAGCAGTGAAGCAGGCGGGAGGGCCCTCGCCGGGGAGCTGTTTTTT. This gives the protein CASSEAGGRALAGELFF.

A few counts support this clonotype. V gene TRBV12-3 or TRBV12-4 combines with J gene TRBJ1-3; D is uncertain. The CDR3 is made up of 15 amino acids. V was trimmed by 6 bases and J by 2 bases, leaving 14 bases between them. The CDR3 here is CASRGPHSTGNTIYF. CDR3 sequence (DNA): TGTGCCAGCAGAGGACCGCATTCAACTGGAAACACCATATATTTT.

The chain recombines TRBV6-5 with TRBJ2-3, with 9 nucleotides matching TRBD2. The CDR3 has 16 amino acids. The ends lost 4 bases at V and 4 bases at J; junction bases unmatched: 9. From germline, CDR1 is MNHEY and CDR2 SVGAGI. CDR3 in amino acids: CASSSARGGASDTQYF. The CDR3 coding sequence is TGTGCCAGCAGTTCTGCGCGCGGGGGGGCATCAGATACGCAGTATTTT.

This clonotype came up a few times. The chain couples TRBV3-1 to TRBJ2-5; weak D call: TRBD2 (5 bases). V lost 6 bases to trimming and J lost 5 bases, with 13 bases between them. The CDR3 extends over 13 amino acids. The germline gives CDR1 LGHDT, CDR2 YNNKEL (reference sequence). CDR3 sequence (DNA): TGTGCCAGCAGGCCGGGATGGGAGGAGACCCAGTACTTC. It translates to CASRPGWEETQYF.

This clonotype was seen only a few times. The rearrangement uses TRBV12-5 and TRBJ1-5, with D possibly being TRBD1 (5 bases). V was cut by 6 bases and J by 6 bases, with 9 bases left in between. CDR1 is LGHNT, CDR2 FRNRAP, per germline. The length of the CDR3 is 12 residues. The CDR3 DNA reads TGTGCTAGTGGCTCAGGGTTTCAGCCCCAGCATTTT. It specifies CASGSGFQPQHF.

This clonotype was found many times. The chain carries TRBV2 and TRBJ2-7; 10 bases align to TRBD2. V gave up 8 bases and J gave up 0 bases; unmatched junction bases: 13. This CDR3 has 17 residues. Germline V gives CDR1 SNHLY, CDR2 FYNNEI. The CDR3 DNA is TGTGCCAGCTCCCGAGGGGGACTAGCGTTTAGCTCCTACGAGCAGTACTTC. This gives the protein CASSRGGLAFSSYEQYF.

This clonotype was seen many times. CDR3 amino acids: CASSPTQNTEAFF. The DNA of the CDR3 is TGTGCCAGCTCACCAACTCAGAACACTGAAGCTTTCTTT. The chain joins TRBV18 to TRBJ1-1; no clear D. The CDR3 has 13 residues. CDR1 is KGHSH and CDR2 is LQKENI in the germline V gene. Deletions cut 2 bases from V and 1 base from J, with 5 bases between.

This rearrangement joins TRBV27 to TRBJ2-2; D is uncertain. V lost 2 bases to trimming and J lost 4 bases, with 14 bases between them. CDR3 length equals 16 residues. Germline loops: CDR1 MNHEY, CDR2 SMNVEV (reference sequence). The CDR3 reads CASSLAGNLATGELFF. The CDR3 nucleotides are TGTGCCAGCAGTTTAGCCGGAAACTTAGCCACCGGGGAGCTGTTTTTT.

The chain carries TRBV9 and TRBJ1-2; D is unresolved. The V end was cut by 3 bases, the J end by 4 bases, with 4 bases between. CDR1 is SGDLS, CDR2 YYNGEE, per germline. The CDR3 is 11 residues long. The CDR3 is CASSEGYGYTF. The DNA of the CDR3 is TGTGCCAGCAGCGAAGGCTATGGCTACACCTTC.

A note on this clonotype: A much more abundant neighbour one base away suggests this may be a read error. The rearrangement joins TRBV28 to TRBJ2-7, with TRBD2 matching over 7 bases. Germline assignment: CDR1 MDHEN and CDR2 SYDVKM. The J segment lost 0 bases and the V segment lost 4 bases, leaving 9 bases of the junction unmatched. This CDR3 is 16 amino acids long. CDR3: CASSSYGGGGSYEQYF. The CDR3 nucleotides read TGTGCCAGCAGTTCTTATGGGGGGGGGGGCTCCTACGAGCAGTACTTC. The whole variable domain, remainder taken from reference TRBV28 and TRBJ2-7, is DVKVTQSSRYLVKRTGEKVFLECVQDMDHENMFWYRQDPGLGLRLIYFSYDVKMKEKGDIPEGYSVSREKKERFSLILESASTNQTSMYLCASSSYGGGGSYEQYFGPGTRLTVT.

The chain combines TRBV20-1 with TRBJ1-4, with 7 bases fitting TRBD1. From germline, CDR1 is DFQATT and CDR2 SNEGSKA (reference sequence). This CDR3 is built from 18 residues. Trimming removed 0 bases from V and 3 bases from J; junction bases left unmatched: 13. CDR3: CSAREGDRTGRANEKLFF. The CDR3 DNA is TGCAGTGCTAGAGAGGGGGACAGAACAGGGAGGGCTAATGAAAAACTGTTTTTT.